The sequence of this T cell receptor beta chain was determined in a study of blood T cell repertoires in COVID-19. Across the study: Whether acute or convalescent, the COVID-19 samples came from the United States, Italy and Spain.

The CDR3 is 17 amino acids. Authors' analysis steps: Counts of nucleated cells, estimated from reference gene primer amplification, were obtained. Sequenced by immunoSEQ multiplex PCR; TCRdb stores in-frame clones only, minus some. That table is the source of V, J and clone size, and D and trimming were worked out from the DNA. The table records 35,000 to 40,000 clones, about 85% of them present only once. The TCR originated in a man in his fifties with active COVID-19. J is TRBJ2-5 and V is TRBV21-1; whether TRBD1, the table's D call, matches the DNA was not checked. TRBV21-1 counts as a pseudogene. Sequencing was carried out using peripheral blood. The DNA of the CDR3 is TGTGCCAGCAGCAAAGAGCACGAATGGACAGGGAGGGAGACCCAGTACTTC. As protein: CASSKEHEWTGRETQYF.